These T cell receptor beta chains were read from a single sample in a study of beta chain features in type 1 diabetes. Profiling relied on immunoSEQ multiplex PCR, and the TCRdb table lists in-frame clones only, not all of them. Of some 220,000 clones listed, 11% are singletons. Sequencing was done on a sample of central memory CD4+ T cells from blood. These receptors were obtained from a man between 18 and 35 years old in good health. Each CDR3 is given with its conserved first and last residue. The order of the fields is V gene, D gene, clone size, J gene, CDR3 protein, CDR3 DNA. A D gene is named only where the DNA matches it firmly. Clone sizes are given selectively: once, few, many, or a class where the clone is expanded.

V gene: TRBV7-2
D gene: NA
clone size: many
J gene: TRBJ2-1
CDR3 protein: CASSLGTENEQFF
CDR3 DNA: TGTGCCAGCAGCCTCGGGACGGAGAATGAGCAGTTCTTC

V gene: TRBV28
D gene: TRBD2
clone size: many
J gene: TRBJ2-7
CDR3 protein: CASSLEGLAERIRYEQYF
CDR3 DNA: TGTGCCAGCAGTTTAGAGGGACTAGCGGAAAGAATTCGCTACGAGCAGTACTTC

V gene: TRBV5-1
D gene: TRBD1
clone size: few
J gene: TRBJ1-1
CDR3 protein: CASSLAGTGNTEAFF
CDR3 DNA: TGCGCCAGCAGCTTGGCCGGGACAGGGAACACTGAAGCTTTCTTT

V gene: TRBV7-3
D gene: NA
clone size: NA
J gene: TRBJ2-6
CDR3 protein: CASSGSSGANVLTF
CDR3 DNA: TGTGCCAGCAGCGGGAGTTCTGGGGCCAACGTCCTGACTTTC

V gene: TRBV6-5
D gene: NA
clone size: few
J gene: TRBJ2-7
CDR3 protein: CASSYVETGRQYF
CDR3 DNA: TGTGCCAGCAGTTACGTGGAGACGGGGAGGCAGTACTTC

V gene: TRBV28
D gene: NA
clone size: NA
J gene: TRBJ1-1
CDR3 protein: CASRFGGAFENTEAFF
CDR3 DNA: TGTGCCAGCAGGTTCGGGGGGGCGTTCGAAAACACTGAAGCTTTCTTT

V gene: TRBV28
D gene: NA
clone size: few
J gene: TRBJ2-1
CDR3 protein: CASSNGGRSYNEQFF
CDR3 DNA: TGTGCCAGCAGTAATGGGGGGCGCTCCTACAATGAGCAGTTCTTC

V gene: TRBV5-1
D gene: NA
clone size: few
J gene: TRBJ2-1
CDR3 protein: CASSRSILTSYNEQFF
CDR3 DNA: TGCGCCAGCAGCCGCTCCATTCTTACCTCCTACAATGAGCAGTTCTTC

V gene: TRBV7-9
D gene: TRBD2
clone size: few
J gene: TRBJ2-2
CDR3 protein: CAGLTSGRANTGELFF
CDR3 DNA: TGTGCCGGATTGACTAGCGGGAGGGCCAACACCGGGGAGCTGTTTTTT

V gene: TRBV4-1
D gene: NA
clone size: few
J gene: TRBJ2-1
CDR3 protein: CASSQGKQDNEQFF
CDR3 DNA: TGCGCCAGCAGCCAAGGTAAACAGGACAATGAGCAGTTCTTC

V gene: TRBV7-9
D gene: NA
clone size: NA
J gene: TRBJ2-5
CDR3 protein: CASSPGAQETQYF
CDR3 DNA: TGTGCCAGCAGCCCCGGGGCGCAAGAGACCCAGTACTTC

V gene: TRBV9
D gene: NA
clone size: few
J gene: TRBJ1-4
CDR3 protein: CASSVDPGLNEKLFF
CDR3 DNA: TGTGCCAGCAGCGTAGATCCAGGCCTTAATGAAAAACTGTTTTTT

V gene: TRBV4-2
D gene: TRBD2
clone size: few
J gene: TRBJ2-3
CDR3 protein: CASSPSGSGSSDTQYF
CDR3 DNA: TGTGCCAGCAGTCCCTCGGGGAGCGGGAGCTCAGATACGCAGTATTTT

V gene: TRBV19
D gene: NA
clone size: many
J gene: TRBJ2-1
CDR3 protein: CASSIVNRNEQFF
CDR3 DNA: TGTGCCAGTAGTATAGTCAACAGAAATGAGCAGTTCTTC

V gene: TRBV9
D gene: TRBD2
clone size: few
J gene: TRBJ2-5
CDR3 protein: CASSPRDYLETQYF
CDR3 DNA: TGTGCCAGCAGCCCACGGGACTATTTGGAGACCCAGTACTTC

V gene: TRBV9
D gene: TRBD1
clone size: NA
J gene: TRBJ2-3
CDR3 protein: CASHSGTVRTDTQYF
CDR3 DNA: TGTGCCAGCCACTCCGGGACAGTCAGAACAGATACGCAGTATTTT

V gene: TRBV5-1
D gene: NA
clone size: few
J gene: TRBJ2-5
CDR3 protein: CASSSSSGIQETQYF
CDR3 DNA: TGCGCCAGCAGCTCAAGTTCGGGCATCCAAGAGACCCAGTACTTC

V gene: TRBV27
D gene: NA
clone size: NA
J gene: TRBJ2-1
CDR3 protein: CASSLIGDGNEQFF
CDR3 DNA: TGTGCCAGCAGTTTGATAGGGGATGGCAATGAGCAGTTCTTC

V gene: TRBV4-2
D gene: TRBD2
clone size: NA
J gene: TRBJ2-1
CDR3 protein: CASSQTSGSHYNEQFF
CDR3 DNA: TGTGCCAGCAGCCAGACTAGCGGGAGTCATTACAATGAGCAGTTCTTC

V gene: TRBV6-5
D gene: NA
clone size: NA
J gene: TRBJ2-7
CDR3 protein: CASSYSRGVGEQYF
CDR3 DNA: TGTGCCAGCAGTTACTCGAGGGGAGTTGGCGAGCAGTACTTC

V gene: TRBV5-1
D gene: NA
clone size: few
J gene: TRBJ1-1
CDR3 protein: CASSLEGFTEAFF
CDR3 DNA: TGCGCCAGCAGCTTAGAGGGTTTCACTGAAGCTTTCTTT

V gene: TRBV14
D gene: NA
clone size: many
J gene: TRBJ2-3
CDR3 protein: CASSQYIGRSTDTQYF
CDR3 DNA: TGTGCCAGCAGCCAATATATCGGACGCAGCACAGATACGCAGTATTTT